This T cell receptor beta chain was documented in a study of OX40 agonist ivuxolimab in advanced cancers. Study background: Every 2 weeks, patients got intravenous ivuxolimab at one of six dose levels (0.01-10 mg/kg). The dose-escalation cohort was roughly 84% male, with a mean age of around 54 years, ranging roughly 20 to 90. Findings and limits, study-wide: Average numbers of expanded clones were greater in CD8+ T cells than in CD4+.

Clones were read by immunoSEQ multiplex PCR, and TCRdb kept only the in-frame ones, dropping some. This table has about 14,000 clones, 75% to 90% appearing once. This CDR3 spans 14 amino acids. Trimming took off 3 bases at V and 6 bases at J, with 12 bases between the two ends. CDR1 and CDR2 (germline): SGHVS, FQNEAQ. This clone was seen a few times. As yet, its antigen is unknown. The sample in question was CD4+ or CD8+ T cells sorted from blood, obtained in a trial of the OX40 agonist ivuxolimab. This sequence was found in an adult with an advanced solid tumor such as melanoma, head and neck, liver or kidney cancer. This chain links TRBV7-8 with TRBJ2-1, with a tentative D call TRBD2 (6 bases). The CDR3 DNA sequence: TGTGCCAGCAGCTTTCTTAATAGCGGCAATGAGCAGTTCTTC. Its protein product is CASSFLNSGNEQFF.